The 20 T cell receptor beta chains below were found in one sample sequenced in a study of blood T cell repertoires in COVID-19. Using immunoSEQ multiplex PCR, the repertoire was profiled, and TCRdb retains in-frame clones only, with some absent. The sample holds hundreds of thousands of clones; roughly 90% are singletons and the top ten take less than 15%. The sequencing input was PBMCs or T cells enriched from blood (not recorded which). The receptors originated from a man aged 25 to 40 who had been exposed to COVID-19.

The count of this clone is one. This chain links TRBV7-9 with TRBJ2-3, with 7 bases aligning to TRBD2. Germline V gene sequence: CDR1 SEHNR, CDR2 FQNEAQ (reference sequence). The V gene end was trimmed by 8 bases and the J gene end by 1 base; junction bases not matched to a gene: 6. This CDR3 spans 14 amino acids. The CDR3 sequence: CASSSGVCTDTQYF. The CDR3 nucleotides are TGTGCCAGCTCCAGCGGGGTCTGCACAGATACGCAGTATTTT.

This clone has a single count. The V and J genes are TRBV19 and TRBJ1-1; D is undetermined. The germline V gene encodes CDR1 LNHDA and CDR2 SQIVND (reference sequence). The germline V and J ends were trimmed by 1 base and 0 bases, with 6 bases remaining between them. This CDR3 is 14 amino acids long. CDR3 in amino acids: CASSIAQLNTEAFF. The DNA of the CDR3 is TGTGCCAGTAGTATAGCACAGTTGAACACTGAAGCTTTCTTT.

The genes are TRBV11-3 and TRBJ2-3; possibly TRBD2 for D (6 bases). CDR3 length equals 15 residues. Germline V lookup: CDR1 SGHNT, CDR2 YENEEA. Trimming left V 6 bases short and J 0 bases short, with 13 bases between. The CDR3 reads CASSLGLSSTDTQYF. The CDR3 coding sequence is TGTGCCAGCAGTTTGGGACTTTCTAGCACAGATACGCAGTATTTT.

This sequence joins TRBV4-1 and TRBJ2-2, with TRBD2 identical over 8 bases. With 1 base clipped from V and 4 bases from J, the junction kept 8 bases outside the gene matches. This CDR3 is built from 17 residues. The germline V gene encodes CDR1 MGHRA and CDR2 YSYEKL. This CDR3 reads CASSQAPTRGATGELFF. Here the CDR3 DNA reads TGCGCCAGCAGCCAAGCCCCCACGCGGGGGGCCACCGGGGAGCTGTTTTTT.

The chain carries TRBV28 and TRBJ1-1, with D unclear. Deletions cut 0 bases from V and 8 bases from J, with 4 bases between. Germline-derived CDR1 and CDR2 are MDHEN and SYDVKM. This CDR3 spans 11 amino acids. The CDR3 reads CASSLWQEAFF. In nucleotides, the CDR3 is TGTGCCAGCAGTTTATGGCAGGAAGCTTTCTTT. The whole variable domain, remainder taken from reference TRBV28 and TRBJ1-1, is DVKVTQSSRYLVKRTGEKVFLECVQDMDHENMFWYRQDPGLGLRLIYFSYDVKMKEKGDIPEGYSVSREKKERFSLILESASTNQTSMYLCASSLWQEAFFGQGTRLTVV.

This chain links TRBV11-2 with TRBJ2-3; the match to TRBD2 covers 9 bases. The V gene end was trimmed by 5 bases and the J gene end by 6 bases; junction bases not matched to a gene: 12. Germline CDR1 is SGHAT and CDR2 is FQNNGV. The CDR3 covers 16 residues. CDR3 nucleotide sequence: TGTGCCAGCAGCCCCTCCGGCGGGGGGGGCAGGGATACGCAGTATTTT. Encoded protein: CASSPSGGGGRDTQYF. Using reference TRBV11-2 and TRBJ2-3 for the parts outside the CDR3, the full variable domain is EAGVAQSPRYKIIEKRQSVAFWCNPISGHATLYWYQQILGQGPKLLIQFQNNGVVDDSQLPKDRFSAERLKGVDSTLKIQPAKLEDSAVYLCASSPSGGGGRDTQYFGPGTRLTVL.

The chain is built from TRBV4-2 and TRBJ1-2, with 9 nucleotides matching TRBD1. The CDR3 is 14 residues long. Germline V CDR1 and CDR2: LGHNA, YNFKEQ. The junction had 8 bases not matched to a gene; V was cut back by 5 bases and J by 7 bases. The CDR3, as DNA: TGTGCCAGCAGCGACCCGGGACAGGGCTCTGGCTACACCTTC. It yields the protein CASSDPGQGSGYTF.

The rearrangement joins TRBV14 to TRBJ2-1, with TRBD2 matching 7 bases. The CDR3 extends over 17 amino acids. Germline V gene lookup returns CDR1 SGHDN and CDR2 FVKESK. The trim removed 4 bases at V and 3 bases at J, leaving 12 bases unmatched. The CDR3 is CASSPLLGGVIYNEQFF. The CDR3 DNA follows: TGTGCCAGCAGCCCGCTTTTGGGGGGGGTGATCTACAATGAGCAGTTCTTC.

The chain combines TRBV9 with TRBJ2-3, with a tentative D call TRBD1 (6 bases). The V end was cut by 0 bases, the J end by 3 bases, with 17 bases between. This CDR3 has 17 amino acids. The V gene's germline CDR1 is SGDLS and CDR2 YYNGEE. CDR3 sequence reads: CASSVALLGRGTDTQYF. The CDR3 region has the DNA TGTGCCAGCAGCGTAGCACTCCTGGGTAGGGGGACAGATACGCAGTATTTT.

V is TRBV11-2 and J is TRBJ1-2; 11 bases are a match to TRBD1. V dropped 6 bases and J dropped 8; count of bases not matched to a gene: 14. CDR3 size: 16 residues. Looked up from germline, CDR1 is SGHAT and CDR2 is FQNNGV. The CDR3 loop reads CASRRPGTGGFGGYTF. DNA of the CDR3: TGTGCCAGCAGACGACCCGGGACAGGGGGTTTCGGGGGCTACACCTTC.

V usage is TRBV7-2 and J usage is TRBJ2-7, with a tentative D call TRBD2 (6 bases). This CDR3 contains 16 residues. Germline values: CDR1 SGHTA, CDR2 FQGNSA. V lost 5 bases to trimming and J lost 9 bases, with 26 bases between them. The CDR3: CASSPSLGRDSASQYF. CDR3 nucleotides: TGTGCCAGCAGCCCTTCACTGGGCAGGGACTCAGCGTCGCAGTACTTC.

CDR3 region: CASSLDGGLGETQYF. The CDR3 DNA follows: TGTGCCAGCAGCTTAGATGGGGGACTCGGGGAGACCCAGTACTTC. The J gene is TRBJ2-5, the V gene TRBV11-2; possible D gene TRBD2, 6 bases. Germline V gene data show CDR1 as SGHAT and CDR2 as FQNNGV. Trimming shortened V by 0 bases and J by 5 bases, and 13 bases separated the two germline ends. The CDR3 runs to 15 residues.

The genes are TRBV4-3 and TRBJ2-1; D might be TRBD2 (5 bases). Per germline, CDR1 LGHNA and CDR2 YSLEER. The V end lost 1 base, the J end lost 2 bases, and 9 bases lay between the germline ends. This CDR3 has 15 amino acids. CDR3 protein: CASSQGAGTYNEQFF. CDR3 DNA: TGCGCCAGCAGCCAAGGCGCCGGGACCTACAATGAGCAGTTCTTC.

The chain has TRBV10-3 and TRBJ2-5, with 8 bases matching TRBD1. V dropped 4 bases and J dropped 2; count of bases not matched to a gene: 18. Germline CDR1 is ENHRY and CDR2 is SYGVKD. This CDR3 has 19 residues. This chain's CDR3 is CAISALYSPGTGRQETQYF. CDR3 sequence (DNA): TGTGCCATCAGTGCACTCTACTCCCCCGGGACAGGCAGACAAGAGACCCAGTACTTC.

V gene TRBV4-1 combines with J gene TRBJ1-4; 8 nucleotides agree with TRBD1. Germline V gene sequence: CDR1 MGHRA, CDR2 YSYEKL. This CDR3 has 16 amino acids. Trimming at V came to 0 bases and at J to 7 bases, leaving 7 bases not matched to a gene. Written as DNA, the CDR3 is TGCGCCAGCAGCCAAGATTGGCCAGGGGGCGGTGAAAAACTGTTTTTT. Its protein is CASSQDWPGGGEKLFF.

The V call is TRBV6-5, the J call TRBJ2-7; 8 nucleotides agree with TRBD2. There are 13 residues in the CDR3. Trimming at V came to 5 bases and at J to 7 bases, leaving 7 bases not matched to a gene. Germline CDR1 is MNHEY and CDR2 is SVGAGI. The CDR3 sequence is CASSSGRGGEQYF. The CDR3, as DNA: TGTGCCAGCAGTAGCGGGAGAGGGGGAGAGCAGTACTTC.

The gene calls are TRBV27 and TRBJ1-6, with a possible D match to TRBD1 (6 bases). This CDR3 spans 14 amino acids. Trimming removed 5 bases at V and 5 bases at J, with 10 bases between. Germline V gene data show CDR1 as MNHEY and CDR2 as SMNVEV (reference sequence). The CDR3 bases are TGTGCCAGCAGTAACTACAGGGATAATTCACCCCTCCACTTT. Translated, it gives CASSNYRDNSPLHF.

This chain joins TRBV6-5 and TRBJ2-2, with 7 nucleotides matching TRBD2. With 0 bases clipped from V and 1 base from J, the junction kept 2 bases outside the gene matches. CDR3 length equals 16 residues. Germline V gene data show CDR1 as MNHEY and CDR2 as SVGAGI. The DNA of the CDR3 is TGTGCCAGCAGTTACTCCGGCGGGGGGAACACCGGGGAGCTGTTTTTT. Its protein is CASSYSGGGNTGELFF.

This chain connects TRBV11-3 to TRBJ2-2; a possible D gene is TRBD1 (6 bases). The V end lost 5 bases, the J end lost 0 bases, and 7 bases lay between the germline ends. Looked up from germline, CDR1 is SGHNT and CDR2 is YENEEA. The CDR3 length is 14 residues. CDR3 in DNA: TGTGCCAGCAGCCGGGACACGAACACCGGGGAGCTGTTTTTT. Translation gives CASSRDTNTGELFF.

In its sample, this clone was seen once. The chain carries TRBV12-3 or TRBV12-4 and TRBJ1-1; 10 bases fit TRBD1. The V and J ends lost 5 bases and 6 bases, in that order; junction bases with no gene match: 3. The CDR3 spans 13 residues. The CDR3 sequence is CASSPGQGAEAFF. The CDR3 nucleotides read TGTGCCAGCAGTCCTGGACAGGGGGCTGAAGCTTTCTTT.